One and the same sample provided the 31 T cell receptor beta chains below, sequenced in a study of blood T cell repertoires in COVID-19. Produced via immunoSEQ multiplex PCR; TCRdb's table is partial and in-frame only. The data contain tens of thousands of clones, roughly nine tenths of them singletons. Input material: peripheral blood. These receptors originate from a man between 65 and 85 years old with acute or convalescent COVID-19.

The rearrangement joins TRBV9 to TRBJ1-6; D is unclear. This CDR3 contains 15 residues. Germline V gene sequence: CDR1 SGDLS, CDR2 YYNGEE. V gave up 0 bases and J gave up 8 bases, with 12 bases separating them. Here the CDR3 reads CASSVGEGEYSPLHF. The CDR3 DNA reads as TGTGCCAGCAGCGTAGGGGAGGGCGAGTATTCACCCCTCCACTTT.

CDR3 loop: CASRHRDSLSTDTQYF. The CDR3 DNA follows: TGTGCCAGCAGGCACCGGGACAGCCTAAGCACAGATACGCAGTATTTT. This chain links TRBV2 with TRBJ2-3; 7 bases align to TRBD1. This CDR3 is built from 16 residues. Germline CDR1 and CDR2: SNHLY and FYNNEI. Losses at the gene ends were 6 bases for V and 0 bases for J; bases not matched to a gene: 9.

The chain couples TRBV6-6 to TRBJ2-7, with 7 bases matching TRBD2. This CDR3 is 14 amino acids long. Germline-derived CDR1 and CDR2 are MNHNY and SVGAGI (reference sequence). With 6 bases clipped from V and 0 bases from J, the junction kept 5 bases outside the gene matches. In DNA form, the CDR3 reads TGTGCCAGCAGCATAACTAGCGACTCCTACGAGCAGTACTTC. It specifies CASSITSDSYEQYF.

This chain links TRBV7-9 with TRBJ2-5; 10 bases are shared with TRBD2. The V segment lost 2 bases and the J segment 1 base; nucleotides outside the gene matches: 10. Germline CDR1 SEHNR, CDR2 FQNEAQ (reference sequence). The CDR3 is 18 amino acids. This CDR3 reads CASSLSVLASGSQETQYF. CDR3 bases: TGTGCCAGCAGCTTATCGGTCCTGGCTAGCGGGAGCCAAGAGACCCAGTACTTC.

The genes are TRBV18 and TRBJ1-1, with a weak D call TRBD1 (6 bases). The CDR3 length is 13 residues. The germline V gene has CDR1 KGHSH and CDR2 LQKENI. V lost 6 bases and J 0 bases, leaving 8 bases between the germline ends. CDR3 DNA: TGTGCCAGCTCCCGACAGGTGAACACTGAAGCTTTCTTT. This codes for CASSRQVNTEAFF.

This chain links TRBV4-1 with TRBJ2-7, with 10 bases lining up with TRBD2. Trimming cost V 11 bases and J 5 bases; bases outside gene matches: 15. Germline CDR1 is MGHRA and CDR2 is YSYEKL. The CDR3 contains 15 residues. The DNA for the CDR3 is TGCGCCTCTCCGGGGAGGGTAGCGGGAGGACACGAGCAGTACTTC. This sequence encodes CASPGRVAGGHEQYF.

This sequence joins TRBV3-1 (or the pseudogene TRBV3-2) and TRBJ1-5; no clear D. V gave up 0 bases and J gave up 0 bases, with 12 bases separating them. This CDR3 comprises 17 residues. Germline V gene lookup returns CDR1 LGHDT and CDR2 YNNKEL (reference sequence). The CDR3 DNA is TGTGCCAGCAGCCAAGAAGTCTCGGGGTATAGCAATCAGCCCCAGCATTTT. Translating it yields CASSQEVSGYSNQPQHF.

This sequence joins TRBV18 and TRBJ1-1, with D possibly being TRBD1 (6 bases). The V and J ends lost 5 bases and 5 bases respectively, with 21 bases between them. CDR1 and CDR2 (germline): KGHSH, LQKENI. The CDR3 extends over 16 amino acids. The CDR3 DNA follows: TGTGCCAGCTCATCGGGACAATCCCGCGCAGGAACTGAAGCTTTCTTT. It specifies CASSSGQSRAGTEAFF.

This chain links TRBV19 with TRBJ1-2; D uncertain. Germline lookup yields CDR1 LNHDA and CDR2 SQIVND (reference sequence). The CDR3 contains 12 residues. V lost 5 bases and J 3 bases, leaving 7 bases between the germline ends. The CDR3 DNA reads as TGTGCCAGTAGTGGCAGCGACTATGGCTACACCTTC. Translated: CASSGSDYGYTF.

This clone was seen only a few times. This rearrangement joins TRBV13 to TRBJ1-1; possible D gene TRBD1, 6 bases. Trimming took off 2 bases at V and 8 bases at J, with 12 bases between the two ends. CDR1 is PRHDT and CDR2 is FYEKMQ in the germline V gene (reference sequence). This CDR3 is 13 amino acids long. In nucleotides, the CDR3 is TGTGCCAGCAGCTTATCCAGGGGCCCGGAAGCTTTCTTT. This sequence encodes CASSLSRGPEAFF.

The CDR3 here is CASSPLGQVNTEAFF. The CDR3 bases are TGTGCCAGCTCACCCCTCGGACAGGTGAACACTGAAGCTTTCTTT. V is TRBV18 and J is TRBJ1-1; 7 bases are a match to TRBD1. With 3 bases clipped from V and 0 bases from J, the junction kept 4 bases outside the gene matches. Germline lookup yields CDR1 KGHSH and CDR2 LQKENI. This CDR3 has 15 amino acids.

The rearrangement joins TRBV27 to TRBJ2-1; 8 bases match TRBD1. The CDR3 contains 10 residues. The V gene's germline CDR1 is MNHEY and CDR2 SMNVEV (reference sequence). V dropped 4 bases and J dropped 14; count of bases not matched to a gene: 1. CDR3 sequence (DNA): TGTGCCAGCAGTTGGGGACAGGAGTTCTTC. Amino acids: CASSWGQEFF.

As for this clone: This CDR3 is also generated by other DNA sequences in the sample. J is TRBJ2-5 and V is TRBV2, with a possible D match to TRBD2 (5 bases). The length of the CDR3 is 13 residues. Between the trimmed V and J ends, which lost 7 bases and 9 bases, there was a span of 18 bases. Germline CDR1 SNHLY, CDR2 FYNNEI. Written as DNA, the CDR3 is TGTGCCAGCATCCAGGAGGTGCAAGCTGCCCAGTACTTC. It encodes CASIQEVQAAQYF.

The genes are TRBV4-3 and TRBJ1-5; possibly TRBD1 for D (5 bases). The CDR3 extends over 15 amino acids. Germline CDR1 LGHNA, CDR2 YSLEER. V lost 4 bases and J 6 bases, leaving 16 bases between the germline ends. CDR3 DNA: TGCGCCAGCAGCCGGTCTCTGGGGCGGGGTCAGCCCCAGCATTTT. This gives the protein CASSRSLGRGQPQHF.

The CDR3 nucleotides read TGTGCCAGCAGTTTTTTTTTGGGGGGCGGGGAGCTGTTTTTT. It specifies CASSFFLGGGELFF. This rearrangement joins TRBV27 to TRBJ2-2; possibly TRBD2 for D (6 bases). The CDR3 totals 14 residues. Germline CDR1 MNHEY, CDR2 SMNVEV (reference sequence). Trimming took 3 bases from V and 7 from J, leaving 12 bases between them.

The chain has TRBV6-4 and TRBJ2-6; D is unclear. V lost 4 bases to trimming and J lost 0 bases, with 10 bases between them. This CDR3 region has 16 residues. Germline V gene data show CDR1 as MRHNA and CDR2 as SNTAGT. CDR3 in DNA: TGTGCCAGCAGTGCCGAGCATGGCTCTGGGGCCAACGTCCTGACTTTC. Residues: CASSAEHGSGANVLTF.

The chain joins TRBV6-2 or TRBV6-3 to TRBJ2-2, with TRBD2 as a possible D gene (6 bases). Per germline, CDR1 MNHEY and CDR2 SVGEGT. The CDR3 consists of 15 residues. V lost 5 bases and J lost 5, with 15 bases in between. For the CDR3, the DNA is TGTGCCAGCAGTCCCCTAGCGAAGGGAACCGGGGAGCTGTTTTTT. It is translated as CASSPLAKGTGELFF.

J is TRBJ2-3 and V is TRBV5-6, with 10 nucleotides matching TRBD1. This CDR3 is built from 15 residues. Germline CDR1 is SGHDT and CDR2 is YYEEEE. J gave up 11 bases and V 3 bases, and 12 bases lay outside the gene matches. CDR3 DNA sequence: TGTGCCAGCAGCTCGAGTCCCGGGACAGGGGTAAGGCAGTATTTT. This sequence encodes CASSSSPGTGVRQYF.

The sample holds a few counts of this clone. The J gene is TRBJ2-7, the V gene TRBV4-3; 9 nucleotides line up with TRBD2. The germline V gene has CDR1 LGHNA and CDR2 YSLEER. This CDR3 comprises 18 residues. V lost 1 base and J lost 0; bases outside the gene matches: 10. Here the CDR3 reads CASSQGDYSGSTSYEQYF. The CDR3 DNA is TGCGCCAGCAGCCAAGGGGATTATAGCGGGAGTACCTCCTACGAGCAGTACTTC.

The DNA of the CDR3 is TGCGCCAGCAGCTTGGAGGCAGGGGGCTCCTACGAGCAGTACTTC. It yields the protein CASSLEAGGSYEQYF. The V gene is TRBV5-1, the J gene TRBJ2-7; TRBD1 matches 7 bases. Germline lookup yields CDR1 SGHRS and CDR2 YFSETQ. This CDR3 has 15 residues. Trimming removed 0 bases from V and 0 bases from J; junction bases left unmatched: 3.

The V call is TRBV28, the J call TRBJ2-3; the D gene is possibly TRBD2 (6 bases). The CDR3 is made up of 14 amino acids. Looked up from germline, CDR1 is MDHEN and CDR2 is SYDVKM. V lost 6 bases and J 4 bases, leaving 14 bases between the germline ends. CDR3: CASSLLRLADTQYF. Written as DNA, the CDR3 is TGTGCCAGCAGCCTACTCCGACTAGCAGATACGCAGTATTTT.

The chain carries TRBV24-1 and TRBJ2-5; D is ambiguous. Per the germline V gene, CDR1 is KGHDR and CDR2 is SFDVKD. The CDR3 extends over 12 amino acids. Trimming shortened V by 4 bases and J by 6 bases, and 8 bases separated the two germline ends. The CDR3: CATSDPGKTQYF. Written as DNA, the CDR3 is TGTGCCACCAGTGACCCAGGAAAGACCCAGTACTTC.

The genes are TRBV5-6 and TRBJ1-5; 8 bases are shared with TRBD1. Germline CDR1 SGHDT, CDR2 YYEEEE. V lost 0 bases and J lost 7; bases outside the gene matches: 0. The CDR3 runs to 13 residues. The CDR3 is CASSLAGGQPQHF. In DNA, the CDR3 is TGTGCCAGCAGCTTGGCAGGGGGCCAGCCCCAGCATTTT.

The V and J genes are TRBV6-4 and TRBJ2-1, with 7 bases matching TRBD1. The CDR3 loop spans 14 amino acids. Germline trimming cut 7 bases from V and 4 bases from J; bases unmatched to any gene: 7. Germline loops: CDR1 MRHNA, CDR2 SNTAGT. CDR3 loop: CASTDRVYYNEQFF. The CDR3 bases are TGTGCCAGCACCGACAGGGTTTATTACAATGAGCAGTTCTTC.

This chain's CDR3 is CASSPSSLRSSYNEQFF. The DNA of the CDR3 is TGTGCCAGCAGCCCTTCCTCACTTAGGAGCTCCTACAATGAGCAGTTCTTC. The rearrangement uses TRBV4-2 and TRBJ2-1; D unclear. CDR3 length: 17 amino acids. Per germline, CDR1 LGHNA and CDR2 YNFKEQ. The V and J ends lost 4 bases and 0 bases respectively, with 16 bases between them.

The chain carries TRBV5-6 and TRBJ1-4; 7 bases fit TRBD1. With 4 bases clipped from V and 17 bases from J, the junction kept 14 bases outside the gene matches. The CDR3 has 13 residues. The germline V gene has CDR1 SGHDT and CDR2 YYEEEE. The CDR3 sequence: CASSLFFQGETFF. The CDR3 DNA is TGTGCCAGCAGCCTATTTTTTCAGGGGGAAACTTTTTTT.

This clone was detected once. The chain employs TRBV5-1 and TRBJ1-3; D is ambiguous. This CDR3 has 14 amino acids. The germline gives CDR1 SGHRS, CDR2 YFSETQ. The ends were cut back, 0 bases at V and 1 base at J, with 5 bases in the middle. The CDR3, as DNA: TGCGCCAGCAGCTTGGAACAATCTGGAAACACCATATATTTT. It specifies CASSLEQSGNTIYF.

V gene TRBV2 combines with J gene TRBJ1-5; 8 bases match TRBD1. Germline V gene data show CDR1 as SNHLY and CDR2 as FYNNEI. The CDR3 extends over 15 amino acids. The V and J ends lost 7 bases and 7 bases, in that order; junction bases with no gene match: 12. CDR3 region: CASTPGQGRWQPQHF. The CDR3 nucleotides are TGTGCCAGCACACCTGGACAGGGAAGATGGCAGCCCCAGCATTTT.

This chain connects TRBV5-1 to TRBJ2-7; 8 positions agree with TRBD2. CDR1 and CDR2 (germline): SGHRS, YFSETQ. The CDR3 covers 15 residues. V lost 0 bases, J lost 2 bases, and 4 bases stayed unmatched. The chain's CDR3 is CASSLDTSGTYEQYF. The CDR3 nucleotides read TGCGCCAGCAGCTTGGATACTAGCGGTACCTACGAGCAGTACTTC. The full variable domain, with the rest looked up from reference TRBV5-1 and TRBJ2-7, is KAGVTQTPRYLIKTRGQQVTLSCSPISGHRSVSWYQQTPGQGLQFLFEYFSETQRNKGNFPGRFSGRQFSNSRSEMNVSTLELGDSALYLCASSLDTSGTYEQYFGPGTRLTVT.

The chain carries TRBV7-9 and TRBJ2-4, with D tentatively TRBD1 (7 bases). The V and J ends lost 1 base and 5 bases respectively, with 12 bases between them. Germline CDR1 SEHNR, CDR2 FQNEAQ (reference sequence). CDR3 length equals 15 residues. The CDR3 nucleotides read TGTGCCAGCAGCTTAGGGGCCAGGGGGGAAAACATTCAGTACTTC. Its translation: CASSLGARGENIQYF.

This clone was found a few times. The gene calls are TRBV5-4 and TRBJ2-5; 8 nucleotides align to TRBD1. Germline lookup yields CDR1 SGHNT and CDR2 YYREEE (reference sequence). Losses at the gene ends were 6 bases for V and 5 bases for J; bases not matched to a gene: 9. CDR3 size: 14 residues. The CDR3: CASNPTGVGETQYF. In DNA, the CDR3 is TGTGCCAGCAACCCGACAGGGGTCGGTGAGACCCAGTACTTC.